This entry features one T cell receptor (beta chain) sequence. This entry comes from a study of blood T cell repertoires in COVID-19. The wider study: Acute-phase and convalescent COVID-19 samples originated in the United States, Italy and Spain. From T cells, B-cell-depleted T cells, or PBMCs came the material, which was cDNA or gDNA.

This CDR3 is built from 16 residues. Germline-derived CDR1 and CDR2 are SEHNR and FQNEAQ (reference sequence). V shed 1 base, J shed 9 bases, and the junction held 11 bases outside the gene matches. Under the authors' procedure: Reference gene primer amplification gave estimated nucleated cell counts. Only in-frame clones appear in the TCRdb table, and some are missing; sequencing was by immunoSEQ multiplex PCR. V, J and clone size derive from that table, while D and trimming were established from the DNA sequence. The sample contains 65,000 to 90,000 clones, roughly 80% of which appear only once. This sequence originates from a woman over 75 with active or convalescent COVID-19. Specimen: peripheral blood. The rearrangement links TRBV7-9 to TRBJ2-1, with 8 bases identical to TRBD1. CDR3 bases: TGTGCCAGCAGCTTAGTAAGCAGGGGGCCAGCAATTGAGCAGTTCTTC. It is translated as CASSLVSRGPAIEQFF.